One and the same sample provided the 22 T cell receptor beta chains below, sequenced in a study of beta chain features in type 1 diabetes. Since all of the isolated RNA was reverse transcribed, expressed TCRB transcripts were what got sequenced. The data were produced by immunoSEQ multiplex PCR, yet TCRdb's version contains in-frame clones alone and is incomplete. Altogether over 650,000 clones are present, over 12% being singletons, with the ten largest covering nearly 0.04%. The antigens these receptors bind are not known. The study's findings and limits: Among patients with Type 1 diabetes, TCRB CDR3s were moderately but significantly shorter in every one of the four CD4+ subsets.

The sequenced sample was naive CD4+ T cells from blood. Source of these receptors: a man aged 18 to 30 with type 1 diabetes.

The chain carries TRBV29-1 and TRBJ2-1; 12 nucleotides match TRBD2. CDR3 length: 15 amino acids. Per the germline V gene, CDR1 is SQVTM and CDR2 is ANQGSEA. V was clipped by 5 bases and J by 2 bases; unmatched bases: 4. The CDR3: CSVRTSGVTYNEQFF. DNA for the CDR3: TGCAGCGTTAGGACTAGCGGGGTTACCTACAATGAGCAGTTCTTC.

This clone was observed a handful of times. V and J are TRBV7-2 and TRBJ2-7, with 9 bases that match TRBD2. Germline V lookup: CDR1 SGHTA, CDR2 FQGNSA. The CDR3 extends over 12 amino acids. Trimming removed 7 bases from V and 5 bases from J; junction bases left unmatched: 3. CDR3 bases: TGTGCCAGCAACATAGCGGGGGACGAGCAGTACTTC. This encodes CASNIAGDEQYF.

This chain uses TRBV7-2 with TRBJ1-2; D unclear. In germline, CDR1 is SGHTA, CDR2 FQGNSA. The length of the CDR3 is 14 residues. V was shortened by 1 base and J by 0 bases, with 6 bases between the two germline ends. In DNA, the CDR3 is TGTGCCAGCAGCTTAGTGGCCGCTAACTATGGCTACACCTTC. Translating gives CASSLVAANYGYTF.

V is TRBV19 and J is TRBJ1-2; 9 bases align to TRBD1. This CDR3 is built from 12 residues. V lost 8 bases to trimming and J lost 6 bases; unmatched junction nucleotides: 4. Germline CDR1 and CDR2: LNHDA and SQIVND (reference sequence). CDR3 nucleotides: TGTGCCAGTTCCGGGACAGGGCATGGCTACACCTTC. It codes for CASSGTGHGYTF.

This clone was counted between two and nine times. The chain carries TRBV4-3 and TRBJ1-4; 8 bases agree with TRBD1. J lost 7 bases, V lost 0 bases, and 4 bases had no gene match. The CDR3 is 15 amino acids. The germline CDR1 and CDR2 sequences are LGHNA and YSLEER. CDR3 DNA sequence: TGCGCCAGCAGCCAAGAAACGGACAGGGCTGAAAAACTGTTTTTT. Translation: CASSQETDRAEKLFF.

The rearrangement uses TRBV10-1 and TRBJ2-1; the D gene is possibly TRBD2 (6 bases). CDR1 is WNHNN, CDR2 SYGVQD, per germline (reference sequence). There are 16 residues in the CDR3. V was shortened by 3 bases and J by 1 base, with 13 bases between the two germline ends. The CDR3 protein is CASSDGLARSYNEQFF. CDR3 bases: TGCGCCAGCAGTGACGGCCTAGCGCGATCCTACAATGAGCAGTTCTTC.

This clone was seen a few times. The rearrangement joins TRBV30 to TRBJ1-2; 9 positions agree with TRBD1. The CDR3 contains 13 residues. Trimming cost V 2 bases and J 5 bases; bases outside gene matches: 3. Germline CDR1 GTSNPN, CDR2 SVGIG (reference sequence). CDR3 residues: CAWSRTGEYGYTF. In DNA form, the CDR3 reads TGTGCCTGGAGTCGGACAGGGGAATATGGCTACACCTTC.

As concerns this clone: Within the sample, other DNA sequences also encode this same CDR3. The rearrangement joins TRBV4-2 to TRBJ2-7; D unresolved. Germline values: CDR1 LGHNA, CDR2 YNFKEQ. The CDR3 sequence is 14 residues long. V was pared by 0 bases and J by 0 bases, with 6 bases between. CDR3 in DNA: TGTGCCAGCAGCCAAGATCGGGTCTCCTACGAGCAGTACTTC. The encoded protein is CASSQDRVSYEQYF.

This chain connects TRBV5-4 to TRBJ2-3; TRBD2 agrees at 9 bases. CDR1 is SGHNT, CDR2 YYREEE, per germline (reference sequence). This CDR3 region has 15 residues. Germline trimming cut 4 bases from V and 2 bases from J; bases unmatched to any gene: 5. CDR3 residues: CASSPSSGITDTQYF. CDR3 DNA sequence: TGTGCCAGCAGCCCTTCTAGCGGGATCACAGATACGCAGTATTTT.

This clone has a handful of counts. The V and J genes are TRBV4-3 and TRBJ2-3; 8 nucleotides align to TRBD2. Germline values: CDR1 LGHNA, CDR2 YSLEER. The CDR3 spans 16 residues. V was clipped by 2 bases and J by 4 bases; unmatched bases: 8. The CDR3, as DNA: TGCGCCAGCAGCCAAACGGGCGGGGGGCCTTCAGATACGCAGTATTTT. Protein: CASSQTGGGPSDTQYF.

Notes on this clone: Other DNA sequences from this sample encode an identical CDR3 as well. CDR3 DNA: TGTGCCAGTAGTATAGGAAACTACAATGAGCAGTTCTTC. Residues: CASSIGNYNEQFF. This rearrangement joins TRBV19 to TRBJ2-1; no clear D gene. The CDR3 is 13 residues long. CDR1 and CDR2 from the germline V gene are LNHDA and SQIVND (reference sequence). The V and J ends lost 1 base and 3 bases respectively, with 4 bases between them. The whole variable domain, remainder taken from reference TRBV19 and TRBJ2-1, is DGGITQSPKYLFRKEGQNVTLSCEQNLNHDAMYWYRQDPGQGLRLIYYSQIVNDFQKGDIAEGYSVSREKKESFPLTVTSAQKNPTAFYLCASSIGNYNEQFFGPGTRLTVL.

This clone was found a few times. The chain combines TRBV30 with TRBJ1-4, with D possibly TRBD1 on 6 matching bases. V was cut by 6 bases and J by 2 bases, with 13 bases left in between. Germline V gene data show CDR1 as GTSNPN and CDR2 as SVGIG (reference sequence). The CDR3 extends over 14 amino acids. This CDR3 reads CACPSGQTNEKLFF. CDR3 in DNA: TGTGCCTGCCCATCCGGACAGACTAATGAAAAACTGTTTTTT.

The gene calls are TRBV6-1 and TRBJ2-1; a possible D gene is TRBD2 (6 bases). Germline CDR1 MNHNS, CDR2 SASEGT. V shed 3 bases and J shed 0 bases, with 9 bases lying between them. This CDR3 region has 15 residues. CDR3 coding DNA: TGTGCCAGCAGTGAGGCGGGATTCTCCTACAATGAGCAGTTCTTC. It yields the protein CASSEAGFSYNEQFF.

This clone was seen a handful of times. This rearrangement joins TRBV29-1 to TRBJ1-4; 7 bases align to TRBD1. Germline CDR1 reads SQVTM; CDR2 reads ANQGSEA. V lost 4 bases and J lost 4; bases outside the gene matches: 6. There are 14 residues in the CDR3. This CDR3 reads CSVGGTDYNEKLFF. CDR3 sequence (DNA): TGCAGCGTTGGAGGGACAGACTATAATGAAAAACTGTTTTTT.

V is TRBV11-2 and J is TRBJ2-2; D possibly uses TRBD1 or TRBD2 (6 bases each). Deletions cut 5 bases from V and 2 bases from J, with 15 bases between. Germline CDR1 SGHAT, CDR2 FQNNGV. The CDR3 sequence is 16 residues long. Here the CDR3 reads CASSPIGGPNTGELFF. CDR3 coding DNA: TGTGCCAGCAGCCCCATTGGGGGGCCAAACACCGGGGAGCTGTTTTTT.

Only a few counts were recorded for this clone. The chain carries TRBV19 and TRBJ2-7; TRBD1 agrees at 9 bases. Germline CDR1 is LNHDA and CDR2 is SQIVND (reference sequence). CDR3 length: 14 amino acids. The V segment lost 5 bases and the J segment 0 bases; nucleotides outside the gene matches: 2. CDR3 in DNA: TGTGCCAGTAGTTACAGGGGGCCCTCCTACGAGCAGTACTTC. This codes for CASSYRGPSYEQYF.

The gene calls are TRBV5-4 and TRBJ1-2; D remains unclear. In germline, CDR1 is SGHNT, CDR2 YYREEE (reference sequence). The germline V and J ends were trimmed by 0 bases and 8 bases, with 8 bases remaining between them. This CDR3 is 12 amino acids long. CDR3 amino acids: CASSLGGGGYTF. CDR3 nucleotide sequence: TGTGCCAGCAGCTTGGGGGGAGGCGGCTACACCTTC.

This clone was seen only a few times. The chain combines TRBV7-2 with TRBJ1-2, with a tentative D call TRBD1 (6 bases). The V and J ends lost 6 bases and 8 bases respectively, with 19 bases between them. The CDR3 spans 14 residues. Germline-derived CDR1 and CDR2 are SGHTA and FQGNSA. CDR3 sequence (DNA): TGTGCCAGCAGGGGTACCGGGCGTGGGGGCGGCTACACCTTC. Its translation: CASRGTGRGGGYTF.

The rearrangement joins TRBV29-1 to TRBJ2-3, with 9 bases lining up with TRBD2. The CDR3 has 13 residues. The V gene's germline CDR1 is SQVTM and CDR2 ANQGSEA. V lost 3 bases to trimming and J lost 4 bases; unmatched junction nucleotides: 2. CDR3 nucleotide sequence: TGCAGCGTTGACAGCGGGAGGCCAGATACGCAGTATTTT. It translates to CSVDSGRPDTQYF.

The gene calls are TRBV18 and TRBJ2-6; D is undetermined. This CDR3 is built from 18 residues. The germline V gene encodes CDR1 KGHSH and CDR2 LQKENI. Deletions cut 2 bases from V and 0 bases from J, with 14 bases between. CDR3 sequence: CASSPVADKISGANVLTF. The DNA of the CDR3 is TGTGCCAGCTCACCAGTGGCTGACAAAATCTCTGGGGCCAACGTCCTGACTTTC.

This clone was seen more than once but under ten times. The chain combines TRBV27 with TRBJ2-5; a weak D match, TRBD1 (5 bases). The CDR3 length is 11 residues. V lost 6 bases to trimming and J lost 7 bases, with 9 bases between them. Germline-derived CDR1 and CDR2 are MNHEY and SMNVEV (reference sequence). The CDR3 DNA is TGTGCCAGCAGCTCCCAGGGGACCCAGTACTTC. Protein sequence: CASSSQGTQYF.

Only a few counts were recorded for this clone. The chain is built from TRBV10-3 and TRBJ2-2; 8 positions agree with TRBD2. In germline, CDR1 is ENHRY, CDR2 SYGVKD. V lost 8 bases and J lost 5; bases outside the gene matches: 10. The CDR3 has 15 residues. The CDR3 is CAIALAGGGTGELFF. The DNA for the CDR3 is TGTGCCATCGCCCTCGCGGGAGGAGGGACCGGGGAGCTGTTTTTT.